This TCR beta chain was retrieved from a study of blood T cell repertoires in COVID-19. Study context: Italy, Spain and the United States were the sources of the convalescent and acute COVID-19 samples. PBMCs, B-cell-depleted T cells, or T cells were the source of the cDNA or gDNA that made up the material.

Authors' methods: From reference gene primer amplification, estimates of nucleated cell counts were derived. TCRdb keeps only in-frame clones here, not all; method: immunoSEQ multiplex PCR. V and J calls plus clone size are reproduced from that table; the DNA served to infer D and trimming. The sample records roughly 100,000 clones, more than 80% being singletons. This CDR3 has 14 residues. Germline V gene lookup returns CDR1 SGHNT and CDR2 YENEEA. The junction had 3 bases not matched to a gene; V was cut back by 0 bases and J by 6 bases. This sequence originates from a human donor in a cohort sampled during active COVID-19. The chain joins TRBV11-3 to TRBJ1-2, with 8 positions matching TRBD1. Sequenced material: peripheral blood. DNA of the CDR3: TGTGCCAGCAGCTTAGATTCCAGGGGGCATGGCTACACCTTC. It translates to CASSLDSRGHGYTF.